This is a list of T cell receptor beta chains from one sample in a study of T cell repertoires in cytomegalovirus infection. TCRdb re-analysed the reads in MiXCR, keeping a single row per CDR3 protein. The sample lists roughly 700,000 distinct CDR3 sequences; about 30% were seen once. These TCRs are of unknown antigen specificity. The source material was cultured PBMCs, sampled from culture after CMV antigen stimulation. These receptors came from a human donor in good health (CMV status not recorded). Some clones in this sample may be carry-over from other donors' samples. CDR3s include the opening cysteine and the closing phenylalanine or tryptophan. The D gene is left open where the match is weak. Expanded clones get a size class; other rows say once, few or many, or leave the size out.

J: TRBJ2-1
length: 13
D: TRBD1
V: TRBV7-2
size: many
CDR3: CASSPDRGDEQFF
DNA: TGTGCCAGCAGTCCAGACAGGGGCGATGAGCAGTTCTTC

J: TRBJ1-5
length: 16
D: TRBD1
V: TRBV20-1
size: NA
CDR3: CSARNPGQGAGQPQHF
DNA: TGCAGTGCTAGAAACCCGGGACAGGGGGCGGGTCAGCCCCAGCATTTT

J: TRBJ2-7
length: 15
D: TRBD2
V: TRBV12-3/TRBV12-4
size: few
CDR3: CASSADGGMSLEQYF
DNA: TGTGCCAGCAGTGCGGACGGGGGGATGTCGCTCGAGCAGTACTTC

J: TRBJ1-5
length: 14
D: NA
V: TRBV19
size: NA
CDR3: CASSILITDQPQHF
DNA: TGTGCCAGTAGTATCCTTATTACTGATCAGCCCCAGCATTTT

J: TRBJ1-2
length: 14
D: TRBD1
V: TRBV7-9
size: NA
CDR3: CASSLVDRGDGYTF
DNA: TGTGCCAGCAGCTTAGTGGACAGGGGCGATGGCTACACCTTC

J: TRBJ1-5
length: 13
D: NA
V: TRBV6-1
size: NA
CDR3: CASSDSRDQPQHF
DNA: TGTGCCAGCAGTGATTCCCGGGATCAGCCCCAGCATTTT

J: TRBJ2-4
length: 16
D: TRBD1
V: TRBV28
size: few
CDR3: CASSFIVGQGVDIQYF
DNA: TGTGCCAGCAGTTTTATCGTCGGACAGGGTGTCGACATTCAGTACTTC

J: TRBJ1-2
length: 15
D: NA
V: TRBV4-3
size: NA
CDR3: CASSQDMSGTYGYTF
DNA: TGCGCCAGCAGCCAAGATATGTCAGGTACCTATGGCTACACCTTC

J: TRBJ1-2
length: 13
D: NA
V: TRBV18
size: NA
CDR3: CASSPERREGYTF
DNA: TGTGCCAGCTCACCAGAACGGCGGGAAGGCTACACCTTC

J: TRBJ1-5
length: 17
D: NA
V: TRBV4-3
size: few
CDR3: CASSQDRATGLGQPQHF
DNA: TGCGCCAGCAGCCAAGATCGGGCTACAGGGTTGGGTCAGCCCCAGCATTTT

J: TRBJ2-7
length: 13
D: NA
V: TRBV5-5
size: NA
CDR3: CASSLPAHYEQYF
DNA: TGTGCCAGCAGCTTGCCAGCCCACTACGAGCAGTACTTC

J: TRBJ1-5
length: 15
D: NA
V: TRBV12-3/TRBV12-4
size: NA
CDR3: CASTAGGGGNQPQHF
DNA: TGTGCCAGCACCGCGGGGGGGGGAGGCAATCAGCCCCAGCATTTT

J: TRBJ2-4
length: 15
D: TRBD2
V: TRBV28
size: NA
CDR3: CASSRSQAGENIQYF
DNA: TGTGCCAGCAGCCGGAGTCAGGCGGGGGAAAACATTCAGTACTTC

J: TRBJ1-2
length: 14
D: TRBD1
V: TRBV25-1
size: NA
CDR3: CASSELNRGLGYTF
DNA: TGTGCCAGCAGTGAATTGAATAGGGGGCTTGGCTACACCTTC

J: TRBJ2-1
length: 16
D: TRBD2
V: TRBV6-2/TRBV6-3
size: few
CDR3: CASSNPASGTYNEQFF
DNA: TGTGCCAGCAGTAACCCGGCTAGCGGAACCTACAATGAGCAGTTCTTC

J: TRBJ2-4
length: 12
D: NA
V: TRBV29-1
size: NA
CDR3: CSAALSVNIQYF
DNA: TGCAGCGCCGCGCTCTCGGTAAACATTCAGTACTTC

J: TRBJ2-7
length: 13
D: NA
V: TRBV4-3
size: NA
CDR3: CASSQSGGHEQYF
DNA: TGCGCCAGCAGCCAAAGTGGAGGGCACGAGCAGTACTTC

J: TRBJ2-3
length: 14
D: NA
V: TRBV4-1
size: NA
CDR3: CASSHPDRTDTQYF
DNA: TGCGCCAGCAGCCATCCCGACAGAACAGATACGCAGTATTTT

J: TRBJ2-3
length: 15
D: NA
V: TRBV5-1
size: NA
CDR3: CASSLSARSTDTQYF
DNA: TGCGCCAGCAGCTTGTCGGCCAGAAGCACAGATACGCAGTATTTT

J: TRBJ2-7
length: 13
D: NA
V: TRBV7-2
size: NA
CDR3: CASSPGGPDEQYF
DNA: TGTGCCAGCTCCCCCGGGGGGCCGGACGAGCAGTACTTC

J: TRBJ2-5
length: 16
D: NA
V: TRBV5-4
size: NA
CDR3: CASSLGEPTRGETQYF
DNA: TGTGCCAGCAGCTTGGGGGAACCAACCCGAGGAGAGACCCAGTACTTC

J: TRBJ2-1
length: 15
D: TRBD2
V: TRBV6-6
size: few
CDR3: CASSLASGSLTEQFF
DNA: TGTGCCAGCAGTTTGGCTAGCGGGAGTTTGACTGAGCAGTTCTTC

J: TRBJ1-2
length: 13
D: NA
V: TRBV6-1
size: many
CDR3: CASSEVGRYGYTF
DNA: TGTGCCAGCAGTGAAGTTGGCAGATATGGCTACACCTTC

J: TRBJ1-5
length: 13
D: NA
V: TRBV2
size: once
CDR3: CASRAGRYQPQHF
DNA: TGTGCCAGCAGAGCAGGGAGGTATCAGCCCCAGCATTTT

J: TRBJ2-2
length: 19
D: TRBD2
V: TRBV7-7
size: NA
CDR3: CASSLWSLQPGRDTGELFF
DNA: TGTGCCAGCAGCTTATGGTCCCTACAACCGGGGAGGGACACCGGGGAGCTGTTTTTT

J: TRBJ1-3
length: 17
D: TRBD1
V: TRBV7-2
size: few
CDR3: CASSSFLQTGAGNTIYF
DNA: TGTGCCAGCAGCTCATTCCTCCAGACAGGGGCTGGAAACACCATATATTTT

J: TRBJ2-7
length: 16
D: TRBD2
V: TRBV4-3
size: NA
CDR3: CASSQQTSGASYEQYF
DNA: TGCGCCAGCAGCCAACAAACTAGCGGTGCCTCCTACGAGCAGTACTTC

J: TRBJ2-1
length: 14
D: TRBD1
V: TRBV4-1
size: many
CDR3: CASSHGDRGNEQFF
DNA: TGCGCCAGCAGCCATGGGGACAGGGGCAATGAGCAGTTCTTC

J: TRBJ2-3
length: 13
D: NA
V: TRBV27
size: few
CDR3: CASCYRVGDTQYF
DNA: TGTGCCAGCTGCTACCGGGTAGGGGATACGCAGTATTTT

J: TRBJ2-7
length: 16
D: NA
V: TRBV4-3
size: NA
CDR3: CASSQYLTGSGYEQYF
DNA: TGCGCCAGCAGCCAATACCTTACAGGGTCCGGCTACGAGCAGTACTTC

J: TRBJ2-3
length: 15
D: TRBD2
V: TRBV28
size: few
CDR3: CASSSRGAATDTQYF
DNA: TGTGCCAGCAGCTCGCGGGGGGCAGCCACAGATACGCAGTATTTT

J: TRBJ2-7
length: 11
D: TRBD2
V: TRBV27
size: NA
CDR3: CASSSGLAVYF
DNA: TGTGCCAGCAGTTCCGGACTAGCAGTGTACTTC

J: TRBJ1-2
length: 11
D: NA
V: TRBV20-1
size: few
CDR3: CSASRDYGYTF
DNA: TGCAGTGCTAGCCGGGATTATGGCTACACCTTC

J: TRBJ1-3
length: 11
D: NA
V: TRBV20-1
size: NA
CDR3: CSAFIRDTIYF
DNA: TGCAGTGCTTTTATTAGGGACACCATATATTTT

J: TRBJ1-6
length: 15
D: NA
V: TRBV6-2/TRBV6-3
size: few
CDR3: CASSLRTPPNSPLHF
DNA: TGTGCCAGCAGTCTCCGGACACCTCCTAATTCACCCCTCCACTTT

J: TRBJ1-4
length: 14
D: TRBD1
V: TRBV28
size: NA
CDR3: CATKRWQGGEKLFF
DNA: TGTGCCACCAAGAGGTGGCAGGGGGGGGAAAAACTGTTTTTT

J: TRBJ2-1
length: 16
D: TRBD2
V: TRBV7-2
size: many
CDR3: CASSVPTSGGYNEQFF
DNA: TGTGCCAGCAGCGTCCCGACTAGCGGGGGGTACAATGAGCAGTTCTTC

J: TRBJ2-2
length: 14
D: NA
V: TRBV4-3
size: once
CDR3: CASSTGRGTGELFF
DNA: TGCGCCAGCTCGACTGGGAGAGGAACCGGGGAGCTGTTTTTT

J: TRBJ1-2
length: 14
D: NA
V: TRBV6-1
size: NA
CDR3: CASIEDRNNYGYTF
DNA: TGTGCCAGCATTGAGGACAGAAATAACTATGGCTACACCTTC

J: TRBJ1-2
length: 15
D: NA
V: TRBV20-1
size: NA
CDR3: CSARDSTGFGHGYTF
DNA: TGCAGTGCTAGAGACTCGACAGGATTTGGGCATGGCTACACCTTC

J: TRBJ1-1
length: 15
D: NA
V: TRBV12-3/TRBV12-4
size: few
CDR3: CASSLRGAKNTEAFF
DNA: TGTGCCAGCAGCCTAAGAGGGGCGAAGAACACTGAAGCTTTCTTT

J: TRBJ2-2
length: 14
D: TRBD1
V: TRBV27
size: NA
CDR3: CASSLGTATGELFF
DNA: TGTGCCAGCAGTTTGGGGACAGCTACCGGGGAGCTGTTTTTT

J: TRBJ1-5
length: 17
D: NA
V: TRBV7-8
size: NA
CDR3: CASSPRRWVGGNQPQHF
DNA: TGTGCCAGCAGCCCCCGCCGATGGGTGGGGGGCAATCAGCCCCAGCATTTT

J: TRBJ1-5
length: 18
D: NA
V: TRBV7-9
size: NA
CDR3: CASSLVSGTDNSNQPQHF
DNA: TGTGCCAGCAGCTTAGTATCGGGGACGGATAATAGCAATCAGCCCCAGCATTTT

J: TRBJ1-2
length: 17
D: TRBD1
V: TRBV7-2
size: few
CDR3: CASSLVPGTGRWYGYTF
DNA: TGTGCCAGCAGCTTAGTACCCGGGACAGGGAGGTGGTATGGCTACACCTTC

J: TRBJ1-2
length: 16
D: NA
V: TRBV7-2
size: many
CDR3: CASSQSVWGFGYGYTF
DNA: TGTGCCAGCAGCCAATCCGTTTGGGGTTTCGGCTATGGCTACACCTTC

J: TRBJ2-1
length: 17
D: TRBD2
V: TRBV6-2/TRBV6-3
size: few
CDR3: CASSWGLAGPSYNEQFF
DNA: TGTGCCAGCAGTTGGGGACTAGCGGGTCCCTCCTACAATGAGCAGTTCTTC

J: TRBJ1-3
length: 16
D: NA
V: TRBV7-2
size: many
CDR3: CASSLVGTSVGNTIYF
DNA: TGTGCCAGCAGCTTAGTAGGGACGTCGGTCGGAAACACCATATATTTT

J: TRBJ2-7
length: 16
D: TRBD1
V: TRBV7-6
size: few
CDR3: CASSLALSGGIREQYF
DNA: TGTGCCAGCAGCTTAGCGCTGTCAGGGGGCATTCGCGAGCAGTACTTC

J: TRBJ2-7
length: 12
D: NA
V: TRBV11-2
size: NA
CDR3: CASSLDREEQYF
DNA: TGTGCCAGCAGCTTAGATCGGGAGGAGCAGTACTTC